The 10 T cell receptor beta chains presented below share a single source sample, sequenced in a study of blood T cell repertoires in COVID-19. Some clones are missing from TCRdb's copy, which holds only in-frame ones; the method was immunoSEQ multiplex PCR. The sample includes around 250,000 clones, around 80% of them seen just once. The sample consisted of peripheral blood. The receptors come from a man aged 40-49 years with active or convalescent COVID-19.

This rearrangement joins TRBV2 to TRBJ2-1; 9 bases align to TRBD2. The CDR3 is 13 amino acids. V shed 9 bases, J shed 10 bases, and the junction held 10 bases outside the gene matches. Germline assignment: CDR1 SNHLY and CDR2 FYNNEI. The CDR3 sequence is CARAGLADQEQFF. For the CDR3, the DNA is TGTGCCAGAGCGGGACTAGCAGATCAGGAGCAGTTCTTC.

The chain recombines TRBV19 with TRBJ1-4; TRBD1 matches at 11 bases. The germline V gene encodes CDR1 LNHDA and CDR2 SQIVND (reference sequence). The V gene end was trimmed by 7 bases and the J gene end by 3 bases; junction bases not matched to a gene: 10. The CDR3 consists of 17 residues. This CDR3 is CASTPPGQGVSNEKLFF. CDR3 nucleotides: TGTGCCAGTACCCCACCGGGACAGGGGGTTTCTAATGAAAAACTGTTTTTT. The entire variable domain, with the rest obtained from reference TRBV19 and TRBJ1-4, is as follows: DGGITQSPKYLFRKEGQNVTLSCEQNLNHDAMYWYRQDPGQGLRLIYYSQIVNDFQKGDIAEGYSVSREKKESFPLTVTSAQKNPTAFYLCASTPPGQGVSNEKLFFGSGTQLSVL.

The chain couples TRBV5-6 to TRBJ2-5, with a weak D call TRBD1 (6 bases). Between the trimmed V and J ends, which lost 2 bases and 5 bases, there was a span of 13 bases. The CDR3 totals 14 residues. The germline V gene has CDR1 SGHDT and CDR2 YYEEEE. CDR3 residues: CASSFRGGLETQYF. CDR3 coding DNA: TGTGCCAGCAGCTTCCGTGGGGGCTTGGAGACCCAGTACTTC.

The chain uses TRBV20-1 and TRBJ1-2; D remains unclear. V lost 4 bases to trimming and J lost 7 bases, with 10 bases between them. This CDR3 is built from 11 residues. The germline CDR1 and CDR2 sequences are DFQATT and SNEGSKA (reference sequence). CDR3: CSAMVEAGYTF. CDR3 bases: TGCAGTGCTATGGTCGAGGCTGGCTACACCTTC.

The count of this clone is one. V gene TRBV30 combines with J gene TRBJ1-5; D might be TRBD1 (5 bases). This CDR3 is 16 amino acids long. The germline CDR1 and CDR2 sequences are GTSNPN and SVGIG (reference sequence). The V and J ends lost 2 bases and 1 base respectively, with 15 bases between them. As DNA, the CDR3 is TGTGCCTGGAGTTCTACGGATACAGGAAGCAATCAGCCCCAGCATTTT. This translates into CAWSSTDTGSNQPQHF.

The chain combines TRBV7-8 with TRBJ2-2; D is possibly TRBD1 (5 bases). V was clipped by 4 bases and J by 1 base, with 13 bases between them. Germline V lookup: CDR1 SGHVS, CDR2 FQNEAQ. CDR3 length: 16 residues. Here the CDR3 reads CASSSQGPRNTGELFF. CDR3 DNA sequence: TGTGCCAGCAGCTCCCAGGGTCCGCGGAACACCGGGGAGCTGTTTTTT. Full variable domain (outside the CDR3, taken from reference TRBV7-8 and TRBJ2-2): GAGVSQSPRYKVAKRGQDVALRCDPISGHVSLFWYQQALGQGPEFLTYFQNEAQLDKSGLPSDRFFAERPEGSVSTLKIQRTQQEDSAVYLCASSSQGPRNTGELFFGEGSRLTVL.

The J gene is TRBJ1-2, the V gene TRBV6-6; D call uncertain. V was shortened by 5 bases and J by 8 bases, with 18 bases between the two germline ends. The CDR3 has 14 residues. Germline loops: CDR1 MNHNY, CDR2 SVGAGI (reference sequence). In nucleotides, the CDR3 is TGTGCCAGCAGTGACCTCTCAGGACTCGGCGGCTACACCTTC. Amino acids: CASSDLSGLGGYTF.

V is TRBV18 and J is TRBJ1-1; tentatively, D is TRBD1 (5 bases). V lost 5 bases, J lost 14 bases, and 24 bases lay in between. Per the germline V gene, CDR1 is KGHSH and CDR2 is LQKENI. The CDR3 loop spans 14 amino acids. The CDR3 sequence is CASSSSSTEGILFF. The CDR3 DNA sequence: TGTGCCAGCTCAAGTTCAAGTACGGAGGGGATATTGTTCTTT.

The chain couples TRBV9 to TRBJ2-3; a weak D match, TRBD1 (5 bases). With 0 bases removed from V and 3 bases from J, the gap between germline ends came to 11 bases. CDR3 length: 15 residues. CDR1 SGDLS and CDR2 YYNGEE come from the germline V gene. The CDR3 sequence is CASSVEWGTTDTQYF. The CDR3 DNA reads TGTGCCAGCAGCGTAGAGTGGGGCACGACAGATACGCAGTATTTT.

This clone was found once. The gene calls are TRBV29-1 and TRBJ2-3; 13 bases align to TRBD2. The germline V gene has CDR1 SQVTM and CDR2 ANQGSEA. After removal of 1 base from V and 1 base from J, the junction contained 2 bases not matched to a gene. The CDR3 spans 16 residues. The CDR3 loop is CSVEGLAGGGTDTQYF. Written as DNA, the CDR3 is TGCAGCGTTGAAGGACTAGCGGGAGGAGGCACAGATACGCAGTATTTT.